The 25 T cell receptor beta chains below were found in one sample sequenced in a study of prognosis after radiotherapy for stage I lung cancer. Amplification of TCR beta CDR3 from genomic DNA used two-round multiplex PCR. Every TRBV and TRBJ gene had its own specific primer in first-round PCR. MiXCR was run by TCRdb on the multiplex PCR reads, yielding one entry per CDR3 protein. The table records almost 20,000 distinct CDR3 sequences, about a quarter of them present only once. Sequencing was performed on PBMCs, taken before or after stereotactic body radiation therapy (not recorded which). The source is a donor over 45 with non-small cell lung cancer.

This clonotype was recorded many times. The junction and the germline gene differ at one end; a read error may be behind it. The rearrangement uses TRBV6-1 and TRBJ2-2, with D perhaps TRBD2 (6 bases). The CDR3 has 13 residues. Germline V lookup: CDR1 MNHNS, CDR2 SASEGT. The CDR3 DNA sequence: TGTGCCAGCAGTGAATCGGACACCGGGGGGCTGTTTTTT. Amino acid sequence: CASSESDTGGLFF.

This clonotype occurred many times. The genes are TRBV6-1 and TRBJ2-1; 9 bases fit TRBD1. The J segment lost 9 bases and the V segment lost 8 bases, leaving 11 bases of the junction unmatched. Germline V lookup: CDR1 MNHNS, CDR2 SASEGT. This CDR3 has 14 residues. CDR3 residues: CASGDRAHRGEQFF. CDR3 coding DNA: TGTGCCAGCGGGGACAGGGCCCATCGGGGTGAGCAGTTCTTC.

As to this clonotype: A much larger clone lies a single base off, so this may be a read error. The chain couples TRBV4-3 to TRBJ1-6; D is undetermined. CDR3 length: 14 amino acids. The germline CDR1 and CDR2 sequences are LGHNA and YSLEER. For the CDR3, the DNA is TGCTCCAGCAGCCGAGTCCTGAGGAGCTCACCCCTCCACTTT. Amino acid sequence: CSSSRVLRSSPLHF.

This clonotype came up many times. The chain employs TRBV4-3 and TRBJ1-1, with D possibly TRBD1 on 5 matching bases. V gave up 1 base and J gave up 11 bases, with 17 bases separating them. CDR3 length: 14 amino acids. CDR1 and CDR2 (germline): LGHNA, YSLEER. CDR3: CASSQGTGAPGAFF. The CDR3, as DNA: TGCGCCAGCAGCCAAGGTACAGGCGCCCCCGGGGCTTTCTTT.

The sample holds many counts of this clonotype. The chain carries TRBV20-1 and TRBJ2-2; D gene uncertain. The V gene lost 2 bases and the J gene lost 1 base, with 8 bases spanning the gap. There are 14 residues in the CDR3. The V gene's germline CDR1 is DFQATT and CDR2 SNEGSKA (reference sequence). The CDR3 DNA is TGCAGTGCTAGATCGGACCTGAACACCGGGGAGCTGTTTTTT. Amino acids: CSARSDLNTGELFF.

This clonotype was seen repeatedly, ten times or more. The CDR3 protein is CSAGRQGPGNTIYF. The CDR3 DNA reads TGCAGTGCGGGGAGACAGGGGCCAGGAAACACCATATATTTT. V is TRBV20-1 and J is TRBJ1-3; 8 nucleotides match TRBD1. V shed 6 bases, J shed 4 bases, and the junction held 8 bases outside the gene matches. The germline V gene has CDR1 DFQATT and CDR2 SNEGSKA (reference sequence). The CDR3 totals 14 residues.

This chain uses TRBV4-2 with TRBJ2-2; D gene uncertain. The CDR3 covers 14 residues. V lost 3 bases, J lost 5 bases, and 10 bases lay in between. Germline assignment: CDR1 LGHNA and CDR2 YNFKEQ. The CDR3 DNA follows: TGTGCCAGCAGCCAGACCGATGGGACCGGGGAGCTGTTTTTT. It is translated as CASSQTDGTGELFF.

This sequence joins TRBV28 and TRBJ2-1; 8 nucleotides match TRBD2. There are 16 residues in the CDR3. From germline, CDR1 is MDHEN and CDR2 SYDVKM. The V gene end was trimmed by 5 bases and the J gene end by 5 bases; junction bases not matched to a gene: 11. CDR3 sequence reads: CASSPITSGANNEQFF. Written as DNA, the CDR3 is TGTGCCAGCAGTCCGATAACTAGCGGAGCTAACAATGAGCAGTTCTTC.

This clonotype showed up many times. The V call is TRBV6-1, the J call TRBJ1-3; D is ambiguous. This CDR3 comprises 16 residues. Germline V gene lookup returns CDR1 MNHNS and CDR2 SASEGT. V lost 6 bases, J lost 0 bases, and 15 bases lay in between. The CDR3 spells CASRPPGGRSGNTIYF. DNA for the CDR3: TGTGCCAGCAGACCCCCCGGCGGCCGCTCTGGAAACACCATATATTTT.

This clonotype was counted at least ten times. This chain uses TRBV4-3 with TRBJ2-6, with D possibly being TRBD1 (6 bases). The germline CDR1 and CDR2 sequences are LGHNA and YSLEER. The germline V and J ends were trimmed by 0 bases and 3 bases, with 6 bases remaining between them. This CDR3 is built from 15 residues. CDR3 bases: TGCGCCAGCAGCCAAGAGACAGGTGGGGCCAACGTCCTGACTTTC. It encodes CASSQETGGANVLTF.

This clonotype occurred many times. The gene calls are TRBV6-2 or TRBV6-3 and TRBJ1-5; 7 positions agree with TRBD1. The CDR3 sequence is 13 residues long. Germline CDR1 and CDR2: MNHEY and SVGEGT. Germline trimming cut 0 bases from V and 7 bases from J; bases unmatched to any gene: 0. CDR3 DNA sequence: TGTGCCAGCAGTTACTCGACAGGGCAGCCCCAGCATTTT. It yields the protein CASSYSTGQPQHF.

The V and J genes are TRBV7-2 and TRBJ2-6; D possibly corresponds to TRBD2 (5 bases). This CDR3 contains 16 residues. V shed 4 bases and J shed 2 bases, with 12 bases lying between them. Per germline, CDR1 SGHTA and CDR2 FQGNSA. CDR3 residues: CASSSPGRTGANVLTF. CDR3 DNA sequence: TGTGCCAGCAGCTCCCCGGGAAGGACTGGGGCCAACGTCCTGACTTTC.

There are many counts of this clonotype. Given a much more abundant clone one base away, this may be a read error. The gene calls are TRBV6-1 and TRBJ1-5; 7 nucleotides agree with TRBD1. The germline CDR1 and CDR2 sequences are MNHNS and SASEGT. The CDR3 runs to 14 residues. J lost 6 bases, V lost 0 bases, and 2 bases had no gene match. The CDR3 coding sequence is TGTGCCAGCAGTGAAGCAGGGGGCCCTCAGCCCCAGCATTTT. Encoded protein: CASSEAGGPQPQHF.

This clonotype was seen ten or more times. The rearrangement links TRBV2 to TRBJ2-7; D perhaps matches TRBD1 (6 bases). From germline, CDR1 is SNHLY and CDR2 FYNNEI. Trimming shortened V by 6 bases and J by 2 bases, and 17 bases separated the two germline ends. This CDR3 spans 15 amino acids. The chain's CDR3 is CASRRTWTEAYEQYF. The DNA of the CDR3 is TGTGCCAGCAGAAGGACGTGGACAGAAGCCTACGAGCAGTACTTC. Full variable domain (outside the CDR3, taken from reference TRBV2 and TRBJ2-7): EPEVTQTPSHQVTQMGQEVILRCVPISNHLYFYWYRQILGQKVEFLVSFYNNEISEKSEIFDDQFSVERPDGSNFTLKIRSTKLEDSAMYFCASRRTWTEAYEQYFGPGTRLTVT.

This clonotype was recorded many times. The chain combines TRBV29-1 with TRBJ2-2; 7 nucleotides agree with TRBD2. Germline CDR1 is SQVTM and CDR2 is ANQGSEA. The CDR3 has 15 residues. V was pared by 4 bases and J by 4 bases, with 9 bases of the junction left unmatched. CDR3 in DNA: TGCAGCGTTGTTTCGTCTAGCGGACCCACCGGGGAGCTGTTTTTT. Protein sequence: CSVVSSSGPTGELFF.

The sample holds many counts of this clonotype. The chain has TRBV12-3 or TRBV12-4 and TRBJ2-3; D ambiguous. The germline V and J ends were trimmed by 8 bases and 5 bases, with 8 bases remaining between them. CDR3 length: 11 amino acids. The CDR3: CASWRGDTQYF. CDR3 bases: TGTGCCAGCTGGAGAGGAGATACGCAGTATTTT.

This clonotype occurred many times. The chain uses TRBV6-1 and TRBJ1-4; D gene ambiguous. Per germline, CDR1 MNHNS and CDR2 SASEGT. CDR3 length: 13 amino acids. V lost 2 bases and J lost 5, with 6 bases in between. This CDR3 reads CASSETGNEKLFF. For the CDR3, the DNA is TGTGCCAGCAGTGAAACGGGAAATGAAAAACTGTTTTTT.

This clonotype was seen ten or more times. This chain uses TRBV4-2 with TRBJ1-2; TRBD1 might be the D (5 bases). The germline V and J ends were trimmed by 1 base and 8 bases, with 14 bases remaining between them. This CDR3 region has 14 residues. The germline CDR1 and CDR2 sequences are LGHNA and YNFKEQ. Written as DNA, the CDR3 is TGTGCCAGCAGCCAAGCAACGCAGGGACGAGGCTACACCTTC. Amino acids: CASSQATQGRGYTF.

There are many counts of this clonotype. The rearrangement uses TRBV6-2 or TRBV6-3 and TRBJ1-1, with D hard to call. The germline gives CDR1 MNHEY, CDR2 SVGEGT. The CDR3 is made up of 14 amino acids. Trimming took off 5 bases at V and 1 base at J, with 11 bases between the two ends. The CDR3 region is CASSRYEGNTEAFF. The CDR3 nucleotides are TGTGCCAGCAGTCGATACGAGGGGAACACTGAAGCTTTCTTT.

This clonotype came up many times. The DNA for the CDR3 is TGTGCCAGCAGTGAAGCGGCGGGGGGGTTCGATGAGCAGTTCTTC. Translated: CASSEAAGGFDEQFF. The gene calls are TRBV6-1 and TRBJ2-1; TRBD2 matches 9 bases. The CDR3 is made up of 15 amino acids. The V gene end was trimmed by 0 bases and the J gene end by 8 bases; junction bases not matched to a gene: 5. The germline gives CDR1 MNHNS, CDR2 SASEGT.

This clonotype was found many times. The chain links TRBV28 to TRBJ2-7; D not certain. The CDR3 has 14 amino acids. V was cut by 8 bases and J by 2 bases, with 16 bases left in between. CDR1 and CDR2 from the germline V gene are MDHEN and SYDVKM. CDR3: CASLNPHRPYEQYF. The CDR3 nucleotides read TGTGCCAGCCTTAACCCGCACAGACCCTACGAGCAGTACTTC.

In regard to this clonotype: Since a much larger clone is just one base distant, this may be a read error. The chain joins TRBV7-2 to TRBJ2-4; 10 bases fit TRBD2. Per the germline V gene, CDR1 is SGHTA and CDR2 is FQGNSA. The CDR3 has 16 amino acids. J lost 4 bases, V lost 3 bases, and 6 bases had no gene match. The CDR3 DNA reads TGTGCCAGCAGCTTTAGCGGGAGGATGGAAAAAAACATTCAGTACTTC. Its translation: CASSFSGRMEKNIQYF.

This clonotype was recorded many times. V is TRBV7-9 and J is TRBJ1-4; 7 nucleotides line up with TRBD1. CDR1 and CDR2 (germline): SEHNR, FQNEAQ (reference sequence). V dropped 6 bases and J dropped 4; count of bases not matched to a gene: 5. CDR3 length: 14 residues. In DNA form, the CDR3 reads TGTGCCAGCAGACACCGGGACAGTAATGAAAAACTGTTTTTT. This encodes CASRHRDSNEKLFF.

This clonotype was detected ten times or more. The V and J genes are TRBV4-3 and TRBJ2-2; D perhaps matches TRBD1 (6 bases). The CDR3 length is 15 residues. V dropped 1 base and J dropped 4 bases, with 10 bases sitting between them. The germline V gene encodes CDR1 LGHNA and CDR2 YSLEER. As DNA, the CDR3 is TGCGCCAGCAGCCAAGGACAGGAGTTCACCGGGGAGCTGTTTTTT. Its protein product is CASSQGQEFTGELFF.

This clonotype was counted at least ten times. V gene TRBV9 combines with J gene TRBJ1-4, with D unclear. Germline V lookup: CDR1 SGDLS, CDR2 YYNGEE. Trimming pared 4 bases from V and 7 bases from J, leaving 17 bases between. CDR3 length equals 15 residues. In nucleotides, the CDR3 is TGTGCCAGCAGCCCTCGTGCAGCCGCTGGTGAAAAACTGTTTTTT. Amino acid sequence: CASSPRAAAGEKLFF.